The sequence of this T cell receptor beta chain was determined in a study of cytomegalovirus exposure and HLA in healthy donors. Trimming removed 6 bases from V and 9 bases from J; junction bases left unmatched: 6. The CDR3 is 12 residues long. CDR1 SGHDN and CDR2 FVKESK come from the germline V gene. The PCR employed 60 Vbeta primers together with 13 Jbeta primers. The method was immunoSEQ multiplex PCR; TCRdb's version includes in-frame clones alone and lacks a portion of them. The repertoire has under 120,000 clones, less than 75% of them found once; the top ten carry about a tenth. Only a few counts were recorded for this clone. The target antigen is unknown. Study-level results: CMV antigen specificity was confirmed in vitro for three CMV-associated chains.

This clonotype originated in a man in his forties in good health and CMV-seropositive. The source material was PBMCs. The chain couples TRBV14 to TRBJ1-1, with 8 bases aligning to TRBD1. CDR3 region: CASRRTGPKAFF. CDR3 sequence (DNA): TGTGCCAGCAGACGGACAGGGCCCAAAGCTTTCTTT.